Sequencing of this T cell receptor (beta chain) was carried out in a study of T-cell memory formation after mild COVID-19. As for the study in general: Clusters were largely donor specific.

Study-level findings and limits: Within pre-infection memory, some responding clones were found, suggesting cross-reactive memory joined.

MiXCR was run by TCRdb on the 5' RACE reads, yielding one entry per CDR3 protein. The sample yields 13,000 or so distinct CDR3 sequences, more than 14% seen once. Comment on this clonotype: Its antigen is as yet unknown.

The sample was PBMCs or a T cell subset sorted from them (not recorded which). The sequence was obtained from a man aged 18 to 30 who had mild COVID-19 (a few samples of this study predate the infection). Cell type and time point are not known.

CDR3 in amino acids: CASSQDMGEGNEQFF. The CDR3, as DNA: TGTGCCAGCAGCCAAGATATGGGGGAAGGCAATGAGCAGTTCTTC. This sequence joins TRBV4-2 and TRBJ2-1; either TRBD1 or TRBD2 may supply D (5 bases each). Germline V gene data show CDR1 as LGHNA and CDR2 as YNFKEQ. Trimming took 0 bases from V and 6 from J, leaving 12 bases between them. The CDR3 sequence is 15 residues long.